The T cell receptor beta chain under discussion was sequenced for a study of blood T cell repertoires in COVID-19. Across the study: Both acute and convalescent COVID-19 samples were obtained from the United States, Italy and Spain. PBMCs, B-cell-depleted T cells, or T cells provided the cDNA or gDNA that made up the material.

Authors' methods: Counts of nucleated cells, estimated from reference gene primer amplification, were obtained. Only in-frame clones appear in the TCRdb table, and some are missing; sequencing was by immunoSEQ multiplex PCR. From that table come the V and J calls and clone size; the DNA was used to work out D and trimming. The sample includes over 150,000 clones, approximately 83% of them seen just once. The length of the CDR3 is 15 residues. The V segment lost 5 bases and the J segment 8 bases; nucleotides outside the gene matches: 8. The germline V gene has CDR1 MNHEY and CDR2 SVGAGI. The origin of this receptor is a woman of 80 years or more with acute or convalescent COVID-19. Material: peripheral blood. The chain employs TRBV6-5 and TRBJ1-4; 10 nucleotides match TRBD1. The CDR3 DNA reads TGTGCCAGCAGTATGACAGGGGGCTATCGGGAAAAACTGTTTTTT. This encodes CASSMTGGYREKLFF.